This is a list of T cell receptor beta chains from one sample in a study of T cell clones after liver transplantation. The assay was immunoSEQ multiplex PCR, and TCRdb's table has in-frame clones only and misses some. The profile shows about 51,000 clones, approximately 71% of them singletons. The sample consisted of CD4+ T cells from blood, taken less than 70 months after liver transplant. The source is a human patient who received a liver transplant. Some T cells may originate from the graft donor. CDR3s include the opening cysteine and the closing phenylalanine or tryptophan. D genes are given only for firm matches. Size tells how often a clone was seen (once, few, many) or the class of an expanded clone, and some rows leave it out.

>TRBJ1-2|few|TRBV30|TRBD1
TGTGCCGACAGGGAGATAAGTGGCTACACCTTC
CADREISGYTF
>TRBJ1-5|once|TRBV2|NA
TGTGCCAGCAGTGAGGCAGCCTTTGGGCAGCCCCAGCATTTT
CASSEAAFGQPQHF
>TRBJ2-2|NA|TRBV2|NA
TGTGCCAGCAGTGAACGCAGAACCGTGAACACCGGGGAGCTGTTTTTT
CASSERRTVNTGELFF
>TRBJ2-2|NA|TRBV6-1|TRBD1
TGTGCCAGCAGCCAGGGACAGGGGGCCATCGGGGAGCTGTTTTTT
CASSQGQGAIGELFF
>TRBJ2-7|NA|TRBV7-3|TRBD1
TGTGCCAGCAGCTTGGGGGGACAGGAGGTTTACGAGCAGTACTTC
CASSLGGQEVYEQYF
>TRBJ2-7|NA|TRBV7-2|TRBD1
TGTGCCAGCGAGGGGGCGCTTTTGGGGGAGCAGTACTTC
CASEGALLGEQYF
>TRBJ1-1|NA|TRBV11-2|NA
TGTGCCAGCAGCATACAAGGGGGGACTGAAGCTTTCTTT
CASSIQGGTEAFF
>TRBJ2-7|NA|TRBV7-3|NA
TGTGCCAGCAGCTTCTCAGGGGGGTACACCTACGAGCAGTACTTC
CASSFSGGYTYEQYF
>TRBJ2-3|NA|TRBV7-2|TRBD2
TGTGCCAGCAGCCCGACTAGCGGACCCACAGATACGCAGTATTTT
CASSPTSGPTDTQYF
>TRBJ2-3|NA|TRBV5-1|NA
TGCGCCAGCAGCTTTTGGGCGGGGACCCCCCCGGGTACGCAGTATTTT
CASSFWAGTPPGTQYF
>TRBJ2-2|NA|TRBV7-9|NA
TGTGCCAGCAGCTTATACGTAGGAGGGTGGCCCGGGGAGCTGTTTTTT
CASSLYVGGWPGELFF
>TRBJ1-3|NA|TRBV6-5|NA
TGTGCCAGTGGGAAGTCTTTCTCTGGAAACACCATATATTTT
CASGKSFSGNTIYF
>TRBJ1-1|NA|TRBV6-5|NA
TGTGCCAGCATAAGAGGGACTGAAGCTTTCTTT
CASIRGTEAFF
>TRBJ1-4|NA|TRBV2|NA
TGTGCCAGCAGTGGGGGGGGATCTGCAACTAATGAAAAACTGTTTTTT
CASSGGGSATNEKLFF
>TRBJ2-3|NA|TRBV6-1|NA
TGTGCCAGCAGTGAAGTGCTGGGCAGTAGCACAGATACGCAGTATTTT
CASSEVLGSSTDTQYF
>TRBJ2-7|NA|TRBV2|NA
TGTGCCAGCACTACCTTGGTCTCTCCTTCCTACGAGCAGTACTTC
CASTTLVSPSYEQYF
>TRBJ2-5|NA|TRBV21-1|NA
TGTGCCAGCAGCAATGAGAAGGGGTCTGAGGGGGCGGAAGAGACCCAGTACTTC
CASSNEKGSEGAEETQYF
>TRBJ1-5|NA|TRBV30|TRBD1
TGTGCCTGGAGTCCTCAGGGGGTTTTCGGCAATCAGCCCCAGCATTTT
CAWSPQGVFGNQPQHF
>TRBJ2-5|NA|TRBV18|TRBD1
TGTGCCAGCTCACCAGAGGGACAGGGGACGCTAGGGACCCAGTACTTC
CASSPEGQGTLGTQYF
>TRBJ1-4|NA|TRBV5-6|NA
TGTGCCAGCAGCCTATTATCGGGTGTCAGGGAAAAACTGTTTTTT
CASSLLSGVREKLFF
>TRBJ2-5|NA|TRBV30|NA
TGTGCCTGGAGTGGGACCGGGGAGACCCAGTACTTC
CAWSGTGETQYF
>TRBJ2-7|NA|TRBV6-1|NA
TGTGCCACCCGGACCGGGACGGAGCAGTACTTC
CATRTGTEQYF
>TRBJ1-6|NA|TRBV30|NA
TGTGCCTGGACAGGGGATAGGGGCTATTCACCCCTCCACTTT
CAWTGDRGYSPLHF
>TRBJ1-1|NA|TRBV7-8|NA
TGTGCCAGCAGCTTAGGACAACAGCCTCCCCCTGGGGCTTTCTTT
CASSLGQQPPPGAFF
>TRBJ1-2|NA|TRBV2|NA
TGTGCCAGCAGAGAAACGACAGGTGGCTACACCTTC
CASRETTGGYTF
>TRBJ2-7|NA|TRBV6-6|NA
TGTGCCAGCAGTTTACGGGAAGGGCCCTACGAGCAGTACTTC
CASSLREGPYEQYF
>TRBJ1-4|once|TRBV7-8|NA
TGTGCCAGCAGCGGAGGTGGGGGAGTCGGTGAAAAACTGTTTTTT
CASSGGGGVGEKLFF
>TRBJ1-5|NA|TRBV28|TRBD1
TGTGCCAGCGGTGGACAGGGGCATAGCAATCAGCCCCAGCATTTT
CASGGQGHSNQPQHF
>TRBJ2-3|NA|TRBV30|NA
TGTGCCTGGAGTGTTATTGGGGGCTCGGGCACAGATACGCAGTATTTT
CAWSVIGGSGTDTQYF
>TRBJ2-3|once|TRBV6-1|NA
TGTGCCAGCAGACCTCTCCTTAGCACAGATACGCAGTATTTT
CASRPLLSTDTQYF
>TRBJ2-5|NA|TRBV6-5|NA
TGTGCCAGCAGCCCCGGACGATGGGAAACCCAGTACTTC
CASSPGRWETQYF
>TRBJ2-7|NA|TRBV7-9|NA
TGTGCCAGCAGCCTACAGGGCCCGAGCCTACACGAGCAGTACTTC
CASSLQGPSLHEQYF